This TCR beta chain was identified during a study of blood T cells in healthy people across ages (dated by TCRdb to the mid-2010s). About the full investigation: In model experiments, template switching captured about one uniquely barcoded TCR beta cDNA molecule for every two T cells. The study measured age-related changes in TCR beta repertoire diversity using deep sequencing normalized with unique cDNA molecular identifiers. Donors were grouped into four age groups: young (average 16 years), middle-aged (under 40), aged (62) and long-lived (about 82). Using the same blood draw, the study looked at two additional independent replicas of 1 million unique cDNA reads for two donors, one aged 18 to 30 and the other aged 80 or older. To avoid experimental bias, donors of different ages were randomly spread across the sequencing lanes.

This clonotype occurred a few times. The antigen this receptor binds is unknown. Base qualities are not at hand, and no much larger clone is one base apart. The 35 to 40 donors, aged about 6 to 90 years, were systemically healthy Caucasian individuals from Russia. Each donor gave 8.5 to 10 milliliters of peripheral blood, collected into EDTA-treated Vacutainer tubes. Ficoll-Paque density-gradient centrifugation was used to isolate PBMCs, with at least 6.5 million per sample. Trizol reagent was used to extract total RNA from the PBMCs, yielding at least 5.5 micrograms per sample. For every donor, flow cytometry on a PBMC aliquot measured the percentage of naive CD45RAhigh/CD27high T cells. Library method: 5' RACE. TCRdb names Illumina HiSeq 2500 as the instrument used. A second PCR of about 7 to 12 cycles was run with a J-beta primer mix and a sample-barcoded 5' primer. A template-switch 5' adaptor carrying 12 random nucleotides introduced a unique molecular identifier onto each TCR beta cDNA molecule. Each sample yielded at least 2.5 million CDR3-containing paired-end reads. All of the RNA was converted into first-strand cDNA using the Mint cDNA synthesis kit, with a TRBC-specific oligonucleotide serving as the primer. Following uracil-DNA glycosylase treatment, all cDNA underwent a first 18-cycle PCR with the universal primers M1SS and BC2_uni_R. In the source study's methods: Each sample was normalized by randomly selecting 1 million high-quality reads, each carrying a distinct molecular identifier. Instead of being binned into consensus sequences, reads with shared molecular identifiers were discarded. MiTCR, set to a Q25 quality threshold and the strictest error-elimination algorithm, was used for CDR3 identification, clonotype clustering and error correction. A nonparametric unseen species model with Euler transformation was used to estimate lower-bound total TCR beta diversity. TCRdb ran its own pipeline on the public reads, namely fastp trimming at Q25 and MiXCR clone calling, and kept in-frame beta chains. A single entry per CDR3 protein holds the most common genes and DNA from its merged rows. It is TCRdb's table, rather than the study itself, that gives the V and J calls and clone size. Within this sample are some 920,000 distinct CDR3 sequences, with just over 50% of them counted one time only. The leading ten clones occupy 20% to 25% of the sample.

Paper-wide results and their limitations: Donor CMV infection status was unknown, potentially confounding age-related changes in expanded clonotypes. As age increased, observed TCR beta diversity per million T cells dropped in a roughly linear way, and a significant reduction was already evident by age 40. Observed TCR beta diversity correlated strongly with the percentage of naive T cells measured by flow cytometry. Estimates of total diversity based on one million sequenced T cells were regarded as lower bounds and as underestimates. Compared with the aged group, the long-lived group had more naive CD4+ T cells, fewer expanded clones and increased TCR diversity, a pattern suggesting age selection. Because profiling used bulk unsorted PBMCs, naive and antigen-experienced compartments could not be compared conclusively.

Deletion took 8 bases off V and 0 bases off J, with a span of 17 bases between the germline ends. The CDR3 sequence holds 17 residues, the cysteine and phenylalanine included. The entry retains the CDR3 DNA only, 51 bases that are in frame from base 1. Sequences MNHNS (CDR1) and SASEGT (CDR2) are obtained from the germline V gene. The rearrangement combines TRBV6-1 with TRBJ2-6, and TRBD1 may be the D gene, going by 6 matching bases. The receptor's source is a woman in her sixties or seventies in good health. Specimen: blood. CDR3 protein: CASRSRQAHSGANVLTF. The bases are TGTGCCAGCCGGAGCAGACAGGCCCACTCTGGGGCCAACGTCCTGACTTTC.